This T cell receptor (beta chain) was sequenced for a study of T cell responses to AZD1222 COVID-19 vaccine. Germline V gene sequence: CDR1 SGHRS, CDR2 YFSETQ. V trimming: 2 bases; J trimming: 1 base; junction bases outside the gene matches: 3. This CDR3 is 14 amino acids long. Assay used: immunoSEQ multiplex PCR; TCRdb lists only in-frame clones, some missing. The sample has roughly 100,000 clones, about nine tenths seen once; the top ten hold about 4.8%. This material consisted of peripheral blood, taken on day 0 of AZD1222 vaccination. This chain links TRBV5-1 with TRBJ2-7, with 7 bases fitting TRBD2. This sequence was found in an adult in good health. In nucleotides, the CDR3 is TGCGCCAGCAGCTTAGCGGGGCCTTCCTACGAGCAGTACTTC. Translation gives CASSLAGPSYEQYF.